The 20 T cell receptor beta chains below come from one sample, sequenced in a study of blood T cell repertoires in COVID-19. Using immunoSEQ multiplex PCR, the repertoire was profiled, and TCRdb retains in-frame clones only, with some absent. Of around 260,000 clones in the sample, 85% to 90% are singletons; the top ten hold approximately 1.5%. The sample comprised peripheral blood. These TCRs come from a woman aged 40 to 50 who had recovered from COVID-19.

V is TRBV4-2 and J is TRBJ1-4; 9 bases align to TRBD1. The CDR3 consists of 20 residues. Germline CDR1 reads LGHNA; CDR2 reads YNFKEQ. Trimming cost V 0 bases and J 7 bases; bases outside gene matches: 18. CDR3 DNA: TGTGCCAGCAGCCAAGATCCCCCCACGGGACAGGGTTCAGTCGGTGAAAAACTGTTTTTT. Translating it yields CASSQDPPTGQGSVGEKLFF.

The genes are TRBV11-2 and TRBJ2-2, with a tentative D call TRBD2 (6 bases). CDR1 and CDR2 (germline): SGHAT, FQNNGV. The CDR3 totals 15 residues. Trimming pared 5 bases from V and 4 bases from J, leaving 14 bases between. CDR3 sequence: CASSLWGVVTGELFF. Written as DNA, the CDR3 is TGTGCCAGCAGCCTGTGGGGGGTCGTCACCGGGGAGCTGTTTTTT.

The chain is built from TRBV11-2 and TRBJ2-7; TRBD2 agrees at 13 bases. J was trimmed by 4 bases and V by 1 base; bases with no gene match: 13. This CDR3 comprises 19 residues. Germline values: CDR1 SGHAT, CDR2 FQNNGV. CDR3 region: CASSLVGLGLAGAGYEQYF. The CDR3 nucleotides are TGTGCCAGCAGCTTAGTGGGGCTAGGACTAGCGGGGGCTGGTTACGAGCAGTACTTC.

This chain links TRBV5-1 with TRBJ2-6, with D perhaps matching TRBD1 (5 bases). Trimming removed 2 bases from V and 0 bases from J, with 6 bases in between. Germline V gene sequence: CDR1 SGHRS, CDR2 YFSETQ. The CDR3 is made up of 15 amino acids. The CDR3 sequence is CASSFDSSGANVLTF. Written as DNA, the CDR3 is TGCGCCAGCAGCTTCGACAGCTCTGGGGCCAACGTCCTGACTTTC.

This clone was seen only once. The V gene is TRBV18, the J gene TRBJ2-7; 9 bases map to TRBD1. CDR1 is KGHSH and CDR2 is LQKENI in the germline V gene. The junction had 7 bases not matched to a gene; V was cut back by 5 bases and J by 5 bases. This CDR3 comprises 14 residues. CDR3 residues: CASSIGQGYHEQYF. The DNA for the CDR3 is TGTGCCAGCTCAATCGGACAGGGGTACCACGAGCAGTACTTC.

This sequence joins TRBV2 and TRBJ1-3; D is ambiguous. This CDR3 is 14 amino acids long. Germline CDR1 SNHLY, CDR2 FYNNEI. Trimming left V 7 bases short and J 2 bases short, with 12 bases between. The DNA of the CDR3 is TGTGCCAGCATCCGCGACACCACTGGAAACACCATATATTTT. It yields the protein CASIRDTTGNTIYF.

The V call is TRBV19, the J call TRBJ1-1; no reliable D call. The CDR3 is made up of 16 amino acids. CDR1 is LNHDA, CDR2 SQIVND, per germline (reference sequence). The V gene lost 6 bases and the J gene lost 3 bases, with 20 bases spanning the gap. The CDR3 loop reads CASRPPRGGWDTEAFF. The CDR3 DNA sequence: TGTGCCAGTAGACCCCCCCGTGGAGGGTGGGACACTGAAGCTTTCTTT.

The chain carries TRBV4-2 and TRBJ2-1; TRBD1 is a possible D gene (5 bases). The CDR3 runs 13 residues. The V end was cut by 0 bases, the J end by 9 bases, with 9 bases between. Germline assignment: CDR1 LGHNA and CDR2 YNFKEQ. Here the CDR3 DNA reads TGTGCCAGCAGCCAAGATCGAGACAGTGAGCAGTTCTTC. Its protein product is CASSQDRDSEQFF.

The chain carries TRBV19 and TRBJ1-2; 12 bases agree with TRBD1. Germline values: CDR1 LNHDA, CDR2 SQIVND (reference sequence). The CDR3 has 15 residues. The V segment lost 6 bases and the J segment 4 bases; nucleotides outside the gene matches: 6. The CDR3 region is CASRRPGQGAYGYTF. CDR3 nucleotide sequence: TGTGCCAGTAGGCGTCCGGGACAGGGGGCCTATGGCTACACCTTC.

The chain is built from TRBV5-6 and TRBJ1-5; D is possibly TRBD1 (5 bases). Germline V gene lookup returns CDR1 SGHDT and CDR2 YYEEEE. The CDR3 consists of 13 residues. V dropped 4 bases and J dropped 2 bases, with 7 bases sitting between them. The CDR3 reads CASSRGGNQPQHF. DNA for the CDR3: TGTGCCAGCAGCCGGGGGGGCAATCAGCCCCAGCATTTT.

The chain has TRBV9 and TRBJ1-6; no reliable D call. The V gene lost 3 bases and the J gene lost 0 bases, with 10 bases spanning the gap. Germline V gene lookup returns CDR1 SGDLS and CDR2 YYNGEE. CDR3 length equals 16 residues. The CDR3 is CASSAYISSYNSPLHF. DNA of the CDR3: TGTGCCAGCAGCGCTTACATAAGCTCCTATAATTCACCCCTCCACTTT.

This chain uses TRBV5-4 with TRBJ2-5; D is possibly TRBD2 (5 bases). The germline V gene has CDR1 SGHNT and CDR2 YYREEE (reference sequence). The V and J ends lost 0 bases and 2 bases respectively, with 14 bases between them. The CDR3 is made up of 16 amino acids. CDR3 bases: TGTGCCAGCAGCTTGGGACTAACAATCGGGCAAGAGACCCAGTACTTC. This gives the protein CASSLGLTIGQETQYF.

V is TRBV27 and J is TRBJ2-3; 9 bases are a match to TRBD2. The CDR3 sequence is 15 residues long. Germline lookup yields CDR1 MNHEY and CDR2 SMNVEV (reference sequence). J was trimmed by 2 bases and V by 2 bases; bases with no gene match: 2. Here the CDR3 DNA reads TGTGCCAGCAGTTTAATAGCGGGGGCCACAGATACGCAGTATTTT. Translating gives CASSLIAGATDTQYF.

This sequence joins TRBV6-5 and TRBJ2-1; maybe TRBD1 (5 bases). CDR3 size: 12 residues. Trimming took off 11 bases at V and 4 bases at J, with 12 bases between the two ends. CDR1 and CDR2 (germline): MNHEY, SVGAGI. The CDR3 sequence is CALRQGYNEQFF. The CDR3 DNA sequence: TGTGCCCTTCGCCAGGGTTACAATGAGCAGTTCTTC.

This chain links TRBV28 with TRBJ2-1, with TRBD2 identical over 8 bases. Trimming took 6 bases from V and 0 from J; bases not matched to a gene: 7. Looked up from germline, CDR1 is MDHEN and CDR2 is SYDVKM. The CDR3 consists of 16 residues. CDR3 coding DNA: TGTGCCAGCAGCCGAGAAGCGGGGGCCTCCTACAATGAGCAGTTCTTC. Protein product: CASSREAGASYNEQFF.

The sample holds one count of this clone. The chain couples TRBV5-6 to TRBJ1-6; D ambiguous. CDR3 length: 14 residues. CDR1 is SGHDT and CDR2 is YYEEEE in the germline V gene. Trimming stripped 2 bases from V and 1 base from J, with 4 bases between. The CDR3 DNA is TGTGCCAGCAGCTTTAAATCCTATAATTCACCCCTCCACTTT. As protein: CASSFKSYNSPLHF.

This chain's CDR3 is CASLRDKRTNEKLFF. The CDR3 DNA sequence: TGTGCCAGTTTGAGGGATAAACGAACTAATGAAAAACTGTTTTTT. J is TRBJ1-4 and V is TRBV6-7; D remains unclear. TRBV6-7 is assigned to the ORF class and has an uncertain function. The V gene lost 9 bases and the J gene lost 1 base, with 15 bases spanning the gap. The CDR3 is 15 residues long.

This chain connects TRBV7-8 to TRBJ1-2, with D possibly TRBD1 on 5 matching bases. The V gene lost 1 base and the J gene lost 6 bases, with 15 bases spanning the gap. Germline V gene data show CDR1 as SGHVS and CDR2 as FQNEAQ. CDR3 length: 15 residues. CDR3 nucleotides: TGTGCCAGCAGCTTAGTCATTGGGGGGTGGGATGGCTACACCTTC. It encodes CASSLVIGGWDGYTF.

The chain has TRBV10-3 and TRBJ1-4; D unresolved. V lost 3 bases, J lost 8 bases, and 10 bases lay in between. Per the germline V gene, CDR1 is ENHRY and CDR2 is SYGVKD. The CDR3 is 13 residues long. CDR3 in amino acids: CAISEREGEKLFF. CDR3 sequence (DNA): TGTGCCATCAGTGAACGGGAGGGAGAAAAACTGTTTTTT.

The chain is built from TRBV5-1 and TRBJ1-6; 8 bases are shared with TRBD1. Trimming at V came to 4 bases and at J to 9 bases, leaving 6 bases not matched to a gene. CDR1 and CDR2 (germline): SGHRS, YFSETQ. The CDR3 loop spans 14 amino acids. The CDR3, as DNA: TGCGCCAGCAGCCCCGCACAGGGGGGTTCACCCCTCCACTTT. It yields the protein CASSPAQGGSPLHF.